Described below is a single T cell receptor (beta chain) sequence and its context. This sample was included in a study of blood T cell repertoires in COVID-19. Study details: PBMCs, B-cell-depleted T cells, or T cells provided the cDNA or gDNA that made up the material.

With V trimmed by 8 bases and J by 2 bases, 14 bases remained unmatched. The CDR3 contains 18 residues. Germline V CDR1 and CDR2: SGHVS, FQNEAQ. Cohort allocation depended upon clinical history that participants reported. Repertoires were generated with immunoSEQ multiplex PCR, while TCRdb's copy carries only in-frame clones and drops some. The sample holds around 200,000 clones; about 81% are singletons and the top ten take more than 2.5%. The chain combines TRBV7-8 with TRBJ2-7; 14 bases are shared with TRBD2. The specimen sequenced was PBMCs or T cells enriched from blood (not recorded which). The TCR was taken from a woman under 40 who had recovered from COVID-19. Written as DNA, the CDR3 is TGTGCCAGCCAACTAAATGGCGGGACTAGCGGGGGAGCCTACGAGCAGTACGTC. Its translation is CASQLNGGTSGGAYEQYV.